A single TCR beta chain is shown here with its context. The target antigen is unknown. Donors each provided 8 to 10 milliliters of peripheral blood. Isolated PBMCs totaled at least 7 million in each sample. Each sample yielded at least 6 micrograms of PBMC total RNA. The use of a sample-barcoded 5' primer and a J-beta primer mix characterized a second PCR of roughly 6 to 11 cycles. TCRdb used MiXCR to reprocess the 5' RACE reads, holding one entry per CDR3 protein. The sample includes 2 million or so distinct CDR3 sequences, about 50% of them seen just once. This entry is derived from a study of blood T cells in healthy people across ages. Study outcomes and limitations: Long-lived donors had more naive CD4+ cells and higher diversity than aged donors.

Sequencing was performed on blood. This TCR came from a woman aged 40 to 50 in good health.

Here the CDR3 DNA reads TGTGCCAGCAGCTTATCCTTAGTTGGGCGTACGCAGTATTTT. Protein: CASSLSLVGRTQYF. The chain carries TRBV11-2 and TRBJ2-3; no clear D gene. Germline loops: CDR1 SGHAT, CDR2 FQNNGV. There are 14 residues in the CDR3. V lost 2 bases and J 8 bases, leaving 14 bases between the germline ends.